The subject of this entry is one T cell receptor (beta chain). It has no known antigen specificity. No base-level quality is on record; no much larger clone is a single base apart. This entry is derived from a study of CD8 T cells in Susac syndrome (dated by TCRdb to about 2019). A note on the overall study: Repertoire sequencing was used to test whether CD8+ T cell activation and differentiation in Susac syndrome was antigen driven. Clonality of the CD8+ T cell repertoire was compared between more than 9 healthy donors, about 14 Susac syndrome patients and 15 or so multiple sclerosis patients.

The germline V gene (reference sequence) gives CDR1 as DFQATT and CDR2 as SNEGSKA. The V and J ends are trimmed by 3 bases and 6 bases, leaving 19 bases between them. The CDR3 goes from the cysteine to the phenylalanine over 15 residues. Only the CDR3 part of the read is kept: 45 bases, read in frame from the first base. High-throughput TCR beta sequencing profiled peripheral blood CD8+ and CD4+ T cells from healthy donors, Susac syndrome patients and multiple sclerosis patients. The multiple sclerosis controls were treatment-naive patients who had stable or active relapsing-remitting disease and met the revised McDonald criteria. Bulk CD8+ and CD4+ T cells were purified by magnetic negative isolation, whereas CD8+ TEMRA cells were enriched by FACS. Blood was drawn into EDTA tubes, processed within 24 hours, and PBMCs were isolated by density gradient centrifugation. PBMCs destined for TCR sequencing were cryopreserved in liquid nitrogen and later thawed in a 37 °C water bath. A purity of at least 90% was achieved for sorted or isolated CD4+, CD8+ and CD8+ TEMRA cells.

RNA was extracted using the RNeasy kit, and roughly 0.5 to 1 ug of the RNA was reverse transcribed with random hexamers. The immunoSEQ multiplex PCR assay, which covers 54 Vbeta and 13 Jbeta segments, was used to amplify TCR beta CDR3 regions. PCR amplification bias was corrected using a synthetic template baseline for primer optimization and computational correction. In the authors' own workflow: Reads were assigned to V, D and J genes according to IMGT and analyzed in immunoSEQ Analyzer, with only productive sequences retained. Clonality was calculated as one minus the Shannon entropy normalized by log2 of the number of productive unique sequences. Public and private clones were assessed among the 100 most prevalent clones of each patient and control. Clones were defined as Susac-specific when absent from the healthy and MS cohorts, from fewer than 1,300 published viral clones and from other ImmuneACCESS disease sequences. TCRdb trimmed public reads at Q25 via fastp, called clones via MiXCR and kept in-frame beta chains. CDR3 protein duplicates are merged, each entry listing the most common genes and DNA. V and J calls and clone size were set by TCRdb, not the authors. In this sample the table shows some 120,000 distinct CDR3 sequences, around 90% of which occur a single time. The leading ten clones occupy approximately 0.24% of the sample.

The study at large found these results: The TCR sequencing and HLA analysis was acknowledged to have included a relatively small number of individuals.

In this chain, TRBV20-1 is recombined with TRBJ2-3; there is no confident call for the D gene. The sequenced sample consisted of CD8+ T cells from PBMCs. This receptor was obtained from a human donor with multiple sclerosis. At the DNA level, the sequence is TGCAGTGCTAGGCTGTCCGGATTTGGGTGGGATACGCAGTATTTT. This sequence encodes CSARLSGFGWDTQYF.